These T cell receptor beta chains were read from a single sample in a study of cytomegalovirus exposure and HLA in healthy donors. The data were produced by immunoSEQ multiplex PCR, yet TCRdb's version contains in-frame clones alone and is incomplete. This table has approximately 260,000 clones, 80% to 95% appearing once. Sequences were obtained from PBMCs. Receptors originate from a girl aged 2-15 years in good health and CMV-seronegative. Both conserved end residues are part of each CDR3. Each record gives: V gene, CDR3 length, clone size, CDR3 protein. Some rows mark clone size as missing; the rest say once, few, many or name a class of expanded clone.

v_gene: TRBV27
len: 15
abundance: NA
CDR3aa: CASRSNYVSNQPQHF

v_gene: TRBV5-6
len: 14
abundance: NA
CDR3aa: CASSLRQGRTEAFF

v_gene: TRBV5-1
len: 14
abundance: NA
CDR3aa: CASSLGQGNYGHTF

v_gene: TRBV27
len: 19
abundance: NA
CDR3aa: CASSLYRTSGGATYNEQFF

v_gene: TRBV5-1
len: 16
abundance: NA
CDR3aa: CASSLVGQGYSYEQYF

v_gene: TRBV28
len: 17
abundance: NA
CDR3aa: CASRRTGTNLGNSPLHF

v_gene: TRBV28
len: 14
abundance: NA
CDR3aa: CASSYGGIYNEQFF

v_gene: TRBV5-6
len: 14
abundance: once
CDR3aa: CASSLGRDYYGYTF

v_gene: TRBV27
len: 14
abundance: NA
CDR3aa: CASSSPFGGEEAFF

v_gene: TRBV5-8
len: 15
abundance: once
CDR3aa: CASSSWGGGGYGYTF

v_gene: TRBV5-1
len: 15
abundance: NA
CDR3aa: CASSLGQQSSYEQYF

v_gene: TRBV2
len: 17
abundance: NA
CDR3aa: CASSELGLGQGVGEQYF

v_gene: TRBV6-1
len: 14
abundance: once
CDR3aa: CASSEGDSNSPLHF

v_gene: TRBV27
len: 14
abundance: NA
CDR3aa: CAYTDRSNNYGYTF

v_gene: TRBV28
len: 14
abundance: NA
CDR3aa: CASSFPGGTYEQYF